These 25 T cell receptor beta chains were sequenced from one sample in a study of blood T cell repertoires in COVID-19. Clones were sequenced by immunoSEQ multiplex PCR, and TCRdb holds only the in-frame ones, with some missing. The sample has approximately 130,000 clones; roughly 89% are singletons. Sequencing input: peripheral blood. The receptors derive from a woman between 45 and 60 years old with acute or convalescent COVID-19.

The J gene is TRBJ2-5, the V gene TRBV25-1; TRBD2 matches at 9 bases. CDR1 and CDR2 from the germline V gene are MGHDK and SYGVNS. The CDR3 length is 17 residues. V was clipped by 2 bases and J by 3 bases; unmatched bases: 10. CDR3 in amino acids: CASSEGFYASGEETQYF. DNA for the CDR3: TGTGCCAGCAGTGAAGGGTTTTACGCTAGCGGGGAAGAGACCCAGTACTTC. Supplemented by reference TRBV25-1 and TRBJ2-5, the full variable domain reads EADIYQTPRYLVIGTGKKITLECSQTMGHDKMYWYQQDPGMELHLIHYSYGVNSTEKGDLSSESTVSRIRTEHFPLTLESARPSHTSQYLCASSEGFYASGEETQYFGPGTRLLVL.

The V and J genes are TRBV5-1 and TRBJ2-3; no reliable D call. V was cut by 1 base and J by 2 bases, with 11 bases left in between. Germline V gives CDR1 SGHRS, CDR2 YFSETQ. There are 15 residues in the CDR3. CDR3 sequence: CASSLSRAPTDTQYF. The CDR3 nucleotides are TGCGCCAGCAGCTTGTCTCGCGCTCCCACAGATACGCAGTATTTT.

The chain is built from TRBV20-1 and TRBJ1-2; D not certain. With 3 bases removed from V and 5 bases from J, the gap between germline ends came to 10 bases. CDR1 DFQATT and CDR2 SNEGSKA come from the germline V gene (reference sequence). The length of the CDR3 is 12 residues. The CDR3 nucleotides read TGCAGTGCTAGTCCAGAGACTTATGGCTACACCTTC. Its protein is CSASPETYGYTF.

The rearrangement uses TRBV27 and TRBJ1-1, with 9 positions matching TRBD1. The germline V gene has CDR1 MNHEY and CDR2 SMNVEV (reference sequence). The ends lost 2 bases at V and 0 bases at J; junction bases unmatched: 10. The CDR3 is 18 amino acids. The CDR3 region is CASSLPPGQGRVNTEAFF. The DNA for the CDR3 is TGTGCCAGCAGTTTACCTCCGGGACAGGGCAGGGTGAACACTGAAGCTTTCTTT.

This clone appeared once. The CDR3, as DNA: TGTGCCAGCAGTACCAACGGACTAGTCGTCTATGAGCAGTTCTTC. Translating it yields CASSTNGLVVYEQFF. This chain connects TRBV6-5 to TRBJ2-1; 7 bases match TRBD2. CDR3 size: 15 residues. J gave up 8 bases and V 5 bases, and 12 bases lay outside the gene matches. Germline V gene lookup returns CDR1 MNHEY and CDR2 SVGAGI.

The chain couples TRBV30 to TRBJ1-2, with D perhaps matching TRBD1 (5 bases). Trimming left V 1 base short and J 0 bases short, with 33 bases between. The CDR3 is made up of 22 amino acids. Germline loops: CDR1 GTSNPN, CDR2 SVGIG (reference sequence). The CDR3 region is CAWSAQVISGARPAEANYGYTF. The CDR3 region has the DNA TGTGCCTGGAGTGCACAGGTCATCTCGGGAGCAAGGCCGGCGGAAGCTAACTATGGCTACACCTTC. The variable domain in full, completed from reference TRBV30 and TRBJ1-2, reads SQTIHQWPATLVQPVGSPLSLECTVEGTSNPNLYWYRQAAGRGLQLLFYSVGIGQISSEVPQNLSASRPQDRQFILSSKKLLLSDSGFYLCAWSAQVISGARPAEANYGYTFGSGTRLTVV.

The chain carries TRBV10-3 and TRBJ1-2, with D possibly TRBD1 on 5 matching bases. Germline CDR1 reads ENHRY; CDR2 reads SYGVKD. The ends were cut back, 4 bases at V and 4 bases at J, with 7 bases in the middle. The CDR3 is 12 residues long. The CDR3 bases are TGTGCCATCAGTGGACAGTCCTATGGCTACACCTTC. This translates into CAISGQSYGYTF.

The chain has TRBV5-1 and TRBJ2-7, with D possibly being TRBD2 (6 bases). Trimming left V 4 bases short and J 3 bases short, with 11 bases between. The CDR3 is 13 residues long. The germline V gene has CDR1 SGHRS and CDR2 YFSETQ. The CDR3 here is CASSPGTYYEQYF. The CDR3 DNA reads as TGCGCCAGCAGCCCCGGGACTTACTACGAGCAGTACTTC.

The CDR3 DNA reads TGTGCCAGCTCACCAGGGGCAGGGGATGGCTACACCTTC. Its translation: CASSPGAGDGYTF. The chain has TRBV18 and TRBJ1-2, with a weak D call TRBD1 (6 bases). The V gene's germline CDR1 is KGHSH and CDR2 LQKENI. Trimming removed 2 bases at V and 6 bases at J, with 10 bases between. The CDR3 totals 13 residues. Based on the CDR3 plus reference TRBV18 and TRBJ1-2, the full variable domain is NAGVMQNPRHLVRRRGQEARLRCSPMKGHSHVYWYRQLPEEGLKFMVYLQKENIIDESGMPKERFSAEFPKEGPSILRIQQVVRGDSAAYFCASSPGAGDGYTFGSGTRLTVV.

Regarding this clone: This specimen includes other DNA sequences encoding the same CDR3. The chain recombines TRBV12-3 or TRBV12-4 with TRBJ1-2; 7 bases agree with TRBD1. The trim removed 5 bases at V and 2 bases at J, leaving 2 bases unmatched. The CDR3 contains 13 residues. CDR3: CASSPDRNYGYTF. CDR3 DNA sequence: TGTGCCAGCAGTCCGGACAGGAACTATGGCTACACCTTC.

This sequence joins TRBV5-1 and TRBJ1-6; D is uncertain. The CDR3 extends over 15 amino acids. Germline V gene lookup returns CDR1 SGHRS and CDR2 YFSETQ. V was clipped by 0 bases and J by 8 bases, with 12 bases between them. In DNA, the CDR3 is TGCGCCAGCAGCTTGGAACCAGGAAATTATTCACCCCTCCACTTT. Translation: CASSLEPGNYSPLHF.

This chain joins TRBV19 and TRBJ1-5; D gene ambiguous. Trimming left V 3 bases short and J 7 bases short, with 22 bases between. CDR3 length: 17 residues. The germline V gene has CDR1 LNHDA and CDR2 SQIVND (reference sequence). Here the CDR3 DNA reads TGTGCCAGTAGTATGAGGAGGGATTTAGTGGCCCGACAGCCCCAGCATTTT. Protein: CASSMRRDLVARQPQHF.

This clone was detected only once. V is TRBV7-2 and J is TRBJ2-1; tentative D call: TRBD1 (6 bases). Between the trimmed V and J ends, which lost 2 bases and 10 bases, there was a span of 6 bases. CDR1 and CDR2 from the germline V gene are SGHTA and FQGNSA. This CDR3 region has 11 residues. This CDR3 reads CASSLRGEQFF. DNA of the CDR3: TGTGCCAGCAGCTTAAGGGGGGAGCAGTTCTTC. The full variable domain, rest sourced from reference TRBV7-2 and TRBJ2-1, is GAGVSQSPSNKVTEKGKDVELRCDPISGHTALYWYRQSLGQGLEFLIYFQGNSAPDKSGLPSDRFSAERTGGSVSTLTIQRTQQEDSAVYLCASSLRGEQFFGPGTRLTVL.

The rearrangement uses TRBV18 and TRBJ2-5; 9 positions match TRBD1. The germline CDR1 and CDR2 sequences are KGHSH and LQKENI. Unmatched junction bases numbered 2, after V lost 3 bases and J lost 3 bases. The CDR3 runs to 14 residues. The CDR3 loop reads CASSPRTGEETQYF. The CDR3, as DNA: TGTGCCAGCTCACCCCGGACAGGGGAAGAGACCCAGTACTTC.

The chain carries TRBV10-1 and TRBJ1-1, with D uncertain. Germline V gives CDR1 WNHNN, CDR2 SYGVQD (reference sequence). V was clipped by 2 bases and J by 0 bases, with 7 bases between them. This CDR3 contains 14 residues. CDR3 region: CASSEGRLNTEAFF. The CDR3 region has the DNA TGCGCCAGCAGTGAGGGCCGCTTGAACACTGAAGCTTTCTTT.

The chain employs TRBV6-2 or TRBV6-3 and TRBJ2-3, with D perhaps matching TRBD1 (6 bases). CDR3 length: 14 amino acids. CDR1 is MNHEY and CDR2 is SVGEGT in the germline V gene. V was clipped by 5 bases and J by 5 bases, with 14 bases between them. The CDR3 nucleotides are TGTGCCAGCAGTCATCGGGACATACGAGATACGCAGTATTTT. Protein product: CASSHRDIRDTQYF.

The J gene is TRBJ1-2, the V gene TRBV19; 11 bases align to TRBD1. CDR3 size: 13 residues. V gave up 7 bases and J gave up 7 bases; unmatched junction bases: 5. CDR1 is LNHDA and CDR2 is SQIVND in the germline V gene (reference sequence). The DNA of the CDR3 is TGTGCCAGTATCGGACAGGGGGCGAGTGGCTACACCTTC. It codes for CASIGQGASGYTF.

This chain joins TRBV5-6 and TRBJ2-7, with 7 bases aligning to TRBD2. This CDR3 is built from 16 residues. The J segment lost 2 bases and the V segment lost 0 bases, leaving 8 bases of the junction unmatched. CDR1 and CDR2 (germline): SGHDT, YYEEEE. CDR3 protein: CASSLASGMDPYEQYF. The CDR3 DNA sequence: TGTGCCAGCAGCTTGGCCAGCGGGATGGACCCCTACGAGCAGTACTTC. Drawing the rest from reference TRBV5-6 and TRBJ2-7, the complete variable domain is DAGVTQSPTHLIKTRGQQVTLRCSPKSGHDTVSWYQQALGQGPQFIFQYYEEEERQRGNFPDRFSGHQFPNYSSELNVNALLLGDSALYLCASSLASGMDPYEQYFGPGTRLTVT.

The chain uses TRBV11-2 and TRBJ2-7; D call uncertain. This CDR3 region has 15 residues. Trimming left V 1 base short and J 6 bases short, with 16 bases between. Per the germline V gene, CDR1 is SGHAT and CDR2 is FQNNGV. The CDR3 region is CASSLGSLSSSEQYF. DNA for the CDR3: TGTGCCAGCAGCTTAGGGAGTTTAAGCTCTAGCGAGCAGTACTTC.

The chain recombines TRBV9 with TRBJ2-3; no definite D call. Germline V gives CDR1 SGDLS, CDR2 YYNGEE. The germline V and J ends were trimmed by 0 bases and 4 bases, with 6 bases remaining between them. The CDR3 extends over 13 amino acids. The CDR3 protein is CASSVESSDTQYF. The CDR3, as DNA: TGTGCCAGCAGCGTAGAATCCTCAGATACGCAGTATTTT.

V and J are TRBV5-1 and TRBJ2-3; 9 bases align to TRBD1. This CDR3 is 16 amino acids long. V shed 3 bases, J shed 0 bases, and the junction held 5 bases outside the gene matches. Germline V gives CDR1 SGHRS, CDR2 YFSETQ. In nucleotides, the CDR3 is TGCGCCAGCAGCTCGGGGGACAGGGTTAGCACAGATACGCAGTATTTT. This encodes CASSSGDRVSTDTQYF.

V is TRBV3-1 (or the pseudogene TRBV3-2) and J is TRBJ1-1; tentatively, D is TRBD1 (5 bases). This CDR3 contains 15 residues. The germline V gene has CDR1 LGHDT and CDR2 YNNKEL (reference sequence). With 0 bases removed from V and 5 bases from J, the gap between germline ends came to 13 bases. The CDR3: CASSQDYRRGTEAFF. The CDR3 nucleotides are TGTGCCAGCAGCCAAGATTACCGGAGGGGAACTGAAGCTTTCTTT.

V usage is TRBV27 and J usage is TRBJ1-1; D gene ambiguous. V was clipped by 2 bases and J by 1 base, with 11 bases between them. CDR1 is MNHEY, CDR2 SMNVEV, per germline (reference sequence). CDR3 size: 15 residues. Here the CDR3 DNA reads TGTGCCAGCAGTTTAGTTTTCTCCGGGAACACTGAAGCTTTCTTT. The encoded protein is CASSLVFSGNTEAFF.

J is TRBJ2-1 and V is TRBV30; maybe TRBD1 (5 bases). Germline CDR1 reads GTSNPN; CDR2 reads SVGIG (reference sequence). The V end was cut by 2 bases, the J end by 0 bases, with 11 bases between. This CDR3 contains 15 residues. The CDR3 is CAWSQGISSYNEQFF. The DNA of the CDR3 is TGTGCCTGGAGTCAGGGTATCAGCTCCTACAATGAGCAGTTCTTC.

The rearrangement uses TRBV30 and TRBJ2-7; 10 positions agree with TRBD2. The CDR3 covers 14 residues. J lost 2 bases, V lost 2 bases, and 3 bases had no gene match. CDR1 and CDR2 from the germline V gene are GTSNPN and SVGIG (reference sequence). The CDR3 nucleotides read TGTGCCTGGAGTCGGACTAGCGGCCCCTACGAGCAGTACTTC. Translation gives CAWSRTSGPYEQYF. The complete variable domain, with remaining parts taken from reference TRBV30 and TRBJ2-7, reads SQTIHQWPATLVQPVGSPLSLECTVEGTSNPNLYWYRQAAGRGLQLLFYSVGIGQISSEVPQNLSASRPQDRQFILSSKKLLLSDSGFYLCAWSRTSGPYEQYFGPGTRLTVT.